Detailed here is one TCR beta chain. The target antigen is unknown. Ophthalmopathy in the patients scored at least 3 on Clinical Activity Score and at least 4 on NOSPECS grade, lasting under 3 months. The authors took PBMCs from roughly 9.7 ml fresh peripheral blood. The data originate from a study of T cells in Graves' hyperthyroidism and ophthalmopathy. Overall study results and limits: Most expanded thyroid clonotypes above 0.001 also appeared in blood.

The J segment lost 13 bases and the V segment lost 3 bases, leaving 8 bases of the junction unmatched. Germline assignment: CDR1 MNHEY and CDR2 SMNVEV (reference sequence). This CDR3 is built from 14 residues. Researchers amplified the TCR beta CDR3 regions from RNA transcripts. In the first-round RT-PCR of the TCR CDR3, the HTBI primer set was used. From the multiplex PCR reads, TCRdb called clonotypes with MiXCR, one entry per CDR3 protein. The top ten hold 9.5% to 15% of the sample, which has 500,000 to 650,000 distinct CDR3 sequences, more than 14% seen once. The clonotype comes from a woman between 45 and 65 years old with Graves' ophthalmopathy. Sequencing was carried out using blood. The chain recombines TRBV27 with TRBJ1-6; 8 positions agree with TRBD1. The CDR3 bases are TGTGCCAGCAGTTTTGGACAGGGCCTTGGGCCCCTCCACTTT. Translation gives CASSFGQGLGPLHF.